A single sample is the source of the 4 T cell receptor beta chains below, sequenced in a study of CD8+ T cells in alopecia areata. Treatment specified: oral pan-JAK inhibitor, 5-10 mg twice daily. TCR sequencing used cDNA made by reverse transcription of extracted RNA. Produced via immunoSEQ multiplex PCR; TCRdb's table is partial and in-frame only. The sample has about 110,000 clones, 50% to 75% seen once. Sample: CD8+ T cells sorted from blood, taken at week 24, from a patient treated with tofacitinib. The receptors were gathered from a human donor with alopecia areata.

This clone has just a few counts. The V and J genes are TRBV6-5 and TRBJ2-7, with no clear D. The germline CDR1 and CDR2 sequences are MNHEY and SVGAGI. Trimming took 7 bases from V and 2 from J, leaving 15 bases between them. The CDR3 is made up of 14 amino acids. CDR3 residues: CASTHDPSAYEQYF. The CDR3 DNA is TGTGCCAGCACCCACGACCCATCCGCCTACGAGCAGTACTTC.

The rearrangement links TRBV7-9 to TRBJ2-5; D unclear. This CDR3 has 9 amino acids. Germline V CDR1 and CDR2: SEHNR, FQNEAQ (reference sequence). Trimming removed 8 bases from V and 5 bases from J, with 3 bases in between. CDR3 amino acids: CASGETQYF. The CDR3 nucleotides are TGTGCCAGCGGGGAGACCCAGTACTTC.

The gene calls are TRBV29-1 and TRBJ1-4, with no clear D. The CDR3 contains 11 residues. V was clipped by 7 bases and J by 4 bases, with 7 bases between them. CDR1 is SQVTM and CDR2 is ANQGSEA in the germline V gene. The CDR3 region has the DNA TGCAGCGGGCGGGGTAATGAAAAACTGTTTTTT. Protein sequence: CSGRGNEKLFF.

The chain uses TRBV9 and TRBJ1-2; 7 bases are shared with TRBD1. The ends lost 5 bases at V and 6 bases at J; junction bases unmatched: 7. Germline assignment: CDR1 SGDLS and CDR2 YYNGEE. CDR3 size: 13 residues. The DNA for the CDR3 is TGTGCCAGCAGACCACAGGGGCTGGATGGCTACACCTTC. Encoded protein: CASRPQGLDGYTF.